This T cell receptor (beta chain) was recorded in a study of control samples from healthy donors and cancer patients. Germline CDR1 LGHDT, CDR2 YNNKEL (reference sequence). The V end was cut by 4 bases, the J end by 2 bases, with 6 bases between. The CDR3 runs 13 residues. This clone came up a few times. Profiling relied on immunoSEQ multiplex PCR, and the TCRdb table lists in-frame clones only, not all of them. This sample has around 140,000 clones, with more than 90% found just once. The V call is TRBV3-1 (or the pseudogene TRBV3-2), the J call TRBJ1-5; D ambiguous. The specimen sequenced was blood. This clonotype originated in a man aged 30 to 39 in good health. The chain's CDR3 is CASSPAGNQPQHF. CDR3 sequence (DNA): TGTGCCAGCAGCCCGGCGGGCAATCAGCCCCAGCATTTT.